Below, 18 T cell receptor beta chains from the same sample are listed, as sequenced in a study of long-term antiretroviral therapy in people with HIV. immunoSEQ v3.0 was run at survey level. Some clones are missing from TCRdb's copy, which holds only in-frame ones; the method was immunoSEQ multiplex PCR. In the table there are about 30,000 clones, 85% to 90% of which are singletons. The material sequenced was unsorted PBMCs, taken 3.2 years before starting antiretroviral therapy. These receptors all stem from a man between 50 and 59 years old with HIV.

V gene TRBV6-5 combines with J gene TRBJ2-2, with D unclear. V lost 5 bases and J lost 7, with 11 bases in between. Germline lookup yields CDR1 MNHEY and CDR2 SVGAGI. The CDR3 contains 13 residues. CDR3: CASSNDVSGELFF. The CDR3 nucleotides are TGTGCCAGCAGTAACGATGTCAGCGGGGAGCTGTTTTTT.

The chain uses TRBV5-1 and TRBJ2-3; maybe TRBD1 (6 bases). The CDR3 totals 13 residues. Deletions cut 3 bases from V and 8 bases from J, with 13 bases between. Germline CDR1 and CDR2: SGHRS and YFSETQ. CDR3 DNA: TGCGCCAGCAGCTCGGGGCAAGGGGGTACGCAGTATTTT. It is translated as CASSSGQGGTQYF.

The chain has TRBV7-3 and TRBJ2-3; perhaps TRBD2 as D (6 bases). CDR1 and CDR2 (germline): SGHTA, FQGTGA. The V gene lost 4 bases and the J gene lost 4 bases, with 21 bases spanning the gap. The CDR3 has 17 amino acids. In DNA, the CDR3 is TGTGCCAGCAGCTCCCTTGGAGGGTCACAGGTCCCAGATACGCAGTATTTT. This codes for CASSSLGGSQVPDTQYF.

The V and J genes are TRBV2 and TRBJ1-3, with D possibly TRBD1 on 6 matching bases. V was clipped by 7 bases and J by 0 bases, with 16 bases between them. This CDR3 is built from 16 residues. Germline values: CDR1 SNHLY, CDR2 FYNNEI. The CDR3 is CASTPGGGSSGNTIYF. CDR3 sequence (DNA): TGTGCCAGCACCCCCGGCGGGGGCAGCTCTGGAAACACCATATATTTT.

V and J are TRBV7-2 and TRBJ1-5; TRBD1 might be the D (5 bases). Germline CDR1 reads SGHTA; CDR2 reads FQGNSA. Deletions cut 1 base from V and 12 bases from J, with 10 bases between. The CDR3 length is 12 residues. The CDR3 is CASSLVRGHQHF. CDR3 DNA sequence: TGTGCCAGCAGCTTAGTGAGGGGTCACCAGCATTTT.

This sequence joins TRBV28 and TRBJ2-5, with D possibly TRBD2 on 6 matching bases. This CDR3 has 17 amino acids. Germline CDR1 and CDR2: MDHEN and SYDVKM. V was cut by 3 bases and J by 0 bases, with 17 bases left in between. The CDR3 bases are TGTGCCAGCAGTTTCTCCCGCGCGGGGCCTTACCAAGAGACCCAGTACTTC. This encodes CASSFSRAGPYQETQYF.

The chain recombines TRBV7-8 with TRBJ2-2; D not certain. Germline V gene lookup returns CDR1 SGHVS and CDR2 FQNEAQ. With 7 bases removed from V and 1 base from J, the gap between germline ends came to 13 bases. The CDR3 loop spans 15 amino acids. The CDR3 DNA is TGTGCCAGCATCAAACTTTACGGGAACACCGGGGAGCTGTTTTTT. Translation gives CASIKLYGNTGELFF.

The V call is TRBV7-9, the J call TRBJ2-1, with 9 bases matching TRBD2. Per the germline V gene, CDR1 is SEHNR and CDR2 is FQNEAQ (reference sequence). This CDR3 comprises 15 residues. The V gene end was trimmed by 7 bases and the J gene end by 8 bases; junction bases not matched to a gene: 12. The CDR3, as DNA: TGTGCCAGCACCCCCCCTGGCGGGGGGGCTGATGAGCAGTTCTTC. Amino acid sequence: CASTPPGGGADEQFF.

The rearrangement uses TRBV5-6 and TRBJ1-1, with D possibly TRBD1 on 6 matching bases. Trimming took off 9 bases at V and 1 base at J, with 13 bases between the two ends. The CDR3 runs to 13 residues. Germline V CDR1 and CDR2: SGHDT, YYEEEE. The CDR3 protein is CANEGQPNTEAFF. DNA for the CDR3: TGTGCCAACGAAGGACAGCCGAACACTGAAGCTTTCTTT.

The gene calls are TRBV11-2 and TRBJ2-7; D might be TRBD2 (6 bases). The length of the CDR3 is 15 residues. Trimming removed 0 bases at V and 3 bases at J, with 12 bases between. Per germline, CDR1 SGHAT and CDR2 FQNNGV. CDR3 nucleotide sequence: TGTGCCAGCAGCTTAGAGGCAGGGAGGCTCTACGAGCAGTACTTC. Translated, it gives CASSLEAGRLYEQYF.

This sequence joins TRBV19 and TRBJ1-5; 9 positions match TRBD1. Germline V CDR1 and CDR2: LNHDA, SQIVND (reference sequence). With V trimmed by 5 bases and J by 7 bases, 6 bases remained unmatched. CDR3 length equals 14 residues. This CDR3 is CASSAQGAGQPQHF. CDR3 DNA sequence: TGTGCCAGTAGTGCACAGGGGGCGGGCCAGCCCCAGCATTTT. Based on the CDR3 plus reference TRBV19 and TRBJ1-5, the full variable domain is DGGITQSPKYLFRKEGQNVTLSCEQNLNHDAMYWYRQDPGQGLRLIYYSQIVNDFQKGDIAEGYSVSREKKESFPLTVTSAQKNPTAFYLCASSAQGAGQPQHFGDGTRLSIL.

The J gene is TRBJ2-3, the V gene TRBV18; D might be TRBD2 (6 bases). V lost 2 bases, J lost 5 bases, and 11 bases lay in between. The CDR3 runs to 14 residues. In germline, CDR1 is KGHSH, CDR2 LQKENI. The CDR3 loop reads CASSPASEEDTQYF. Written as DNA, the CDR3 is TGTGCCAGCTCACCAGCTAGCGAGGAAGATACGCAGTATTTT.

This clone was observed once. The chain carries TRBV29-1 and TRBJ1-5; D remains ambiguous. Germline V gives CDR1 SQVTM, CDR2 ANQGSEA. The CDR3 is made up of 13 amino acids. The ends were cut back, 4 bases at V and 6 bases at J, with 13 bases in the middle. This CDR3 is CSVGENFGQPQHF. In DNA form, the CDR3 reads TGCAGCGTTGGGGAAAATTTCGGTCAGCCCCAGCATTTT.

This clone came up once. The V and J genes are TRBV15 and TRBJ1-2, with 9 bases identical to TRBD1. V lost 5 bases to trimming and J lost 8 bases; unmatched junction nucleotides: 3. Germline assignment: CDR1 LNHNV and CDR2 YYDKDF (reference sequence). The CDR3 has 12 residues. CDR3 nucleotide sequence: TGTGCCACCAGCGGACAGGGGTTCGGCTACACCTTC. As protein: CATSGQGFGYTF.

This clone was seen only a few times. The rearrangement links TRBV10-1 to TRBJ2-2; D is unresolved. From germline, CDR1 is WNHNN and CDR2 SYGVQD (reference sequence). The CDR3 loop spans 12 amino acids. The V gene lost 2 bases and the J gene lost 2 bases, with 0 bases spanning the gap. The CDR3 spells CASSENTGELFF. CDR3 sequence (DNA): TGCGCCAGCAGTGAGAACACCGGGGAGCTGTTTTTT.

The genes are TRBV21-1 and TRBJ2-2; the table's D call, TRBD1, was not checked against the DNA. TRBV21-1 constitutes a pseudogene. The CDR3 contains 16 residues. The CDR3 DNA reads TGTGCCAGCAGCAAAGGGGACACATCGAACACCGGGGAGCTGTTTTTT. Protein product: CASSKGDTSNTGELFF.

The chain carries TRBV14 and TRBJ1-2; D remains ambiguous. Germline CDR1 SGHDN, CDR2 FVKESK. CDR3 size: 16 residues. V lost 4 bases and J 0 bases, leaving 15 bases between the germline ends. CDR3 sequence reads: CASSRRAAHTNYGYTF. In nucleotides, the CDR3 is TGTGCCAGCAGCCGCCGGGCCGCACATACTAACTATGGCTACACCTTC.

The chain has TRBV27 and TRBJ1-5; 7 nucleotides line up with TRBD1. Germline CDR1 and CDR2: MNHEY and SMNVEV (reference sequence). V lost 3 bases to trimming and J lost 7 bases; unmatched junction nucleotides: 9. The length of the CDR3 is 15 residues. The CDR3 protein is CASSFGRGAVQPQHF. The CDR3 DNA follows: TGTGCCAGCAGTTTTGGCAGGGGGGCGGTGCAGCCCCAGCATTTT.